This entry lists 18 T cell receptor beta chains sequenced from one sample in a study of naive and memory T cell subsets. Both TRBC1 and TRBC2 were covered by a beta constant-region primer of two equimolar oligonucleotides. TCRdb recomputed calls from the UMI-ligation and nested PCR reads with MiXCR, one row per CDR3 protein. The data contain 81,000 or so distinct CDR3 sequences, around 6.5% of them singletons. Sequenced sample: central memory CD4+ T cells from blood. These receptors were collected from a human donor in good health.

This clonotype occurred many times. The V and J genes are TRBV6-5 and TRBJ1-1; D is uncertain. CDR3 size: 18 residues. Germline CDR1 reads MNHEY; CDR2 reads SVGAGI. V was cut by 6 bases and J by 0 bases, with 23 bases left in between. The CDR3 sequence: CASSPRPPGNFMNTEAFF. The CDR3, as DNA: TGTGCCAGCAGCCCGCGACCTCCGGGAAACTTTATGAACACTGAAGCTTTCTTT.

This clonotype showed up many times. This rearrangement joins TRBV2 to TRBJ2-2; D possibly corresponds to TRBD1 (5 bases). The CDR3 extends over 11 amino acids. Trimming left V 3 bases short and J 11 bases short, with 7 bases between. Germline lookup yields CDR1 SNHLY and CDR2 FYNNEI. The CDR3 here is CASSETDELFF. The CDR3 DNA is TGTGCCAGCAGTGAGACAGACGAGCTGTTTTTT.

This sequence joins TRBV2 and TRBJ2-2, with D hard to call. Germline assignment: CDR1 SNHLY and CDR2 FYNNEI. The CDR3 has 14 amino acids. The V end lost 10 bases, the J end lost 0 bases, and 12 bases lay between the germline ends. The CDR3 DNA reads as TGTGCCAATGCCAGAGTTCCGAACACCGGGGAGCTGTTTTTT. As protein: CANARVPNTGELFF. Based on the CDR3 plus reference TRBV2 and TRBJ2-2, the full variable domain is EPEVTQTPSHQVTQMGQEVILRCVPISNHLYFYWYRQILGQKVEFLVSFYNNEISEKSEIFDDQFSVERPDGSNFTLKIRSTKLEDSAMYFCANARVPNTGELFFGEGSRLTVL.

This chain joins TRBV19 and TRBJ1-5; D is perhaps TRBD1 (6 bases). V was cut by 3 bases and J by 6 bases, with 15 bases left in between. The CDR3 runs to 15 residues. Germline V lookup: CDR1 LNHDA, CDR2 SQIVND (reference sequence). CDR3 sequence (DNA): TGTGCCAGTAGTATCTCGGGGGCCTTGGGTCAGCCCCAGCATTTT. The encoded protein is CASSISGALGQPQHF. The variable domain in full, with the rest retrieved from reference TRBV19 and TRBJ1-5, is DGGITQSPKYLFRKEGQNVTLSCEQNLNHDAMYWYRQDPGQGLRLIYYSQIVNDFQKGDIAEGYSVSREKKESFPLTVTSAQKNPTAFYLCASSISGALGQPQHFGDGTRLSIL.

This clonotype was observed a few times. The rearrangement uses TRBV7-9 and TRBJ2-3; D possibly corresponds to TRBD2 (5 bases). Germline V gene lookup returns CDR1 SEHNR and CDR2 FQNEAQ (reference sequence). Between the trimmed V and J ends, which lost 4 bases and 0 bases, there was a span of 8 bases. The CDR3 runs 14 residues. CDR3 in amino acids: CASSSRTSTDTQYF. In nucleotides, the CDR3 is TGTGCCAGCAGCTCGAGGACTAGCACAGATACGCAGTATTTT.

This clonotype occurred many times. The chain employs TRBV29-1 and TRBJ2-7; 11 bases agree with TRBD1. The CDR3 extends over 13 amino acids. Germline V gives CDR1 SQVTM, CDR2 ANQGSEA. With V trimmed by 4 bases and J by 5 bases, 4 bases remained unmatched. The CDR3 nucleotides read TGCAGCGTTGGGGACAGGGGGGCACACGAGCAGTACTTC. This sequence encodes CSVGDRGAHEQYF.

This clonotype was recorded at least ten times. The rearrangement joins TRBV14 to TRBJ2-5; D is uncertain. The CDR3 is 15 residues long. V lost 2 bases and J lost 5, with 15 bases in between. In germline, CDR1 is SGHDN, CDR2 FVKESK. In DNA form, the CDR3 reads TGTGCCAGCAGCCAATTTGCCAGGAGCCGTGAGACCCAGTACTTC. Its protein is CASSQFARSRETQYF.

The rearrangement links TRBV7-3 to TRBJ2-6; D possibly uses TRBD1 or TRBD2 (5 bases each). Germline V gene lookup returns CDR1 SGHTA and CDR2 FQGTGA. V dropped 5 bases and J dropped 0 bases, with 17 bases sitting between them. The CDR3 has 18 amino acids. For the CDR3, the DNA is TGTGCCAGCAGCCAGACGGGACGGAGTTTCTCTGGGGCCAACGTCCTGACTTTC. Translated, it gives CASSQTGRSFSGANVLTF.

The chain uses TRBV19 and TRBJ2-5; possible D gene TRBD2, 5 bases. Trimming took 7 bases from V and 1 from J, leaving 13 bases between them. CDR1 LNHDA and CDR2 SQIVND come from the germline V gene (reference sequence). This CDR3 spans 14 amino acids. The CDR3: CASNGRAGQETQYF. The CDR3, as DNA: TGTGCCAGTAATGGGCGGGCAGGCCAAGAGACCCAGTACTTC.

This clonotype has ten or more counts. The chain uses TRBV20-1 and TRBJ1-4; possibly TRBD1 for D (5 bases). The CDR3 has 15 amino acids. The germline V and J ends were trimmed by 6 bases and 0 bases, with 14 bases remaining between them. Germline values: CDR1 DFQATT, CDR2 SNEGSKA (reference sequence). CDR3 nucleotide sequence: TGCAGTGCCAAAGATGGGGGTGCAACTAATGAAAAACTGTTTTTT. This gives the protein CSAKDGGATNEKLFF.

The V and J genes are TRBV4-2 and TRBJ2-3; the match to TRBD2 covers 7 bases. Germline V gene sequence: CDR1 LGHNA, CDR2 YNFKEQ. The CDR3 is made up of 15 amino acids. The V and J ends lost 1 base and 2 bases, in that order; junction bases with no gene match: 3. The CDR3 DNA sequence: TGTGCCAGCAGCCAAGGTCTAGCGGACACAGATACGCAGTATTTT. Translation gives CASSQGLADTDTQYF.

The chain employs TRBV4-2 and TRBJ2-1, with D possibly being TRBD1 (5 bases). The CDR3 length is 16 residues. The germline CDR1 and CDR2 sequences are LGHNA and YNFKEQ. The V end lost 0 bases, the J end lost 4 bases, and 13 bases lay between the germline ends. Here the CDR3 reads CASSQDITGRYNEQFF. The CDR3 DNA reads as TGTGCCAGCAGCCAAGATATAACAGGCCGATACAATGAGCAGTTCTTC.

This clonotype was detected many times. The chain couples TRBV12-3 or TRBV12-4 to TRBJ2-7; perhaps TRBD2 as D (7 bases). This CDR3 region has 16 residues. Trimming removed 5 bases at V and 4 bases at J, with 21 bases between. The chain's CDR3 is CASSPREDRSSYEQYF. For the CDR3, the DNA is TGTGCCAGCAGTCCCCGGGAGGACAGAAGCAGTTACGAGCAGTACTTC.

In this sample, this clonotype turned up a few times. The chain combines TRBV6-1 with TRBJ2-3; D ambiguous. Trimming shortened V by 2 bases and J by 1 base, and 4 bases separated the two germline ends. The CDR3 has 13 amino acids. Germline-derived CDR1 and CDR2 are MNHNS and SASEGT. CDR3 nucleotide sequence: TGTGCCAGCAGTGAACAGGGCACAGATACGCAGTATTTT. This gives the protein CASSEQGTDTQYF.

A few counts support this clonotype. The chain couples TRBV29-1 to TRBJ2-1; D perhaps matches TRBD2 (6 bases). Germline loops: CDR1 SQVTM, CDR2 ANQGSEA. The CDR3 is made up of 11 amino acids. V gave up 7 bases and J gave up 6 bases, with 10 bases separating them. The CDR3 sequence is CSGKLANEQFF. The DNA of the CDR3 is TGCAGCGGGAAACTAGCCAATGAGCAGTTCTTC.

This clonotype was found a few times. CDR3 in DNA: TGTGCCAGCAGCTTATCGGGACAGGCTAGGGAGCTGTTTTTT. Its protein product is CASSLSGQARELFF. The V call is TRBV9, the J call TRBJ2-2, with TRBD1 matching over 8 bases. The CDR3 has 14 residues. With V trimmed by 4 bases and J by 9 bases, 8 bases remained unmatched. Germline CDR1 SGDLS, CDR2 YYNGEE.

The table lists this clonotype with a few counts. V and J are TRBV29-1 and TRBJ1-1; no firm D call. Germline loops: CDR1 SQVTM, CDR2 ANQGSEA. V lost 4 bases, J lost 3 bases, and 9 bases lay in between. This CDR3 comprises 12 residues. CDR3 nucleotides: TGCAGCGTTGCCCACGGGGACACTGAAGCTTTCTTT. This encodes CSVAHGDTEAFF.

Ten or more counts support this clonotype. This sequence joins TRBV28 and TRBJ1-5; D is possibly TRBD1 (5 bases). The CDR3 has 15 amino acids. Germline lookup yields CDR1 MDHEN and CDR2 SYDVKM. V was clipped by 10 bases and J by 4 bases, with 20 bases between them. CDR3 DNA sequence: TGTGCCACCCTGATCCCCTTGAAGGGGAATCAGCCCCAGCATTTT. Amino acid sequence: CATLIPLKGNQPQHF.